This T cell receptor beta chain originates from a study of cytotoxic CD8 clonotypes in ibrutinib-treated CLL. On the study more broadly: Productive templates averaged roughly 270,000 per sample, and productive rearrangements 94,082. Study-wide results and limits: Under therapy, public clonotypes either contracted or stayed stable, and they were uncommon.

Only in-frame clones appear in the TCRdb table, and some are missing; sequencing was by immunoSEQ multiplex PCR. The sample has 45,000 to 60,000 clones; 55% to 65% are singletons. V lost 6 bases, J lost 5 bases, and 19 bases lay in between. Germline CDR1 reads MNHNS; CDR2 reads SASEGT. The CDR3 sequence is 15 residues long. With regard to this clone: The antigen is undetermined.

The J gene is TRBJ2-5, the V gene TRBV6-1; TRBD1 is a possible D gene (5 bases). This material consisted of PBMCs, taken after 24 months of ibrutinib treatment. The receptor's source is a human donor with chronic lymphocytic leukemia. As DNA, the CDR3 is TGTGCCAGCAGGCAGGGCCCCACCCGGGTTGAGACCCAGTACTTC. It codes for CASRQGPTRVETQYF.